A single sample gave rise to the 8 T cell receptor beta chains below, sequenced in a study of shared clonotypes between healthy human individuals. Profiling relied on immunoSEQ multiplex PCR, and the TCRdb table lists in-frame clones only, not all of them. The sample holds under 1,100,000 clones, around 75% seen once. Sequencing was performed on memory CD4+ T cells sorted from blood. Subset given: CD45RA-negative fraction. The receptors derive from a man in his late teens or twenties in good health.

The chain carries TRBV28 and TRBJ2-7, with 9 bases identical to TRBD1. CDR1 MDHEN and CDR2 SYDVKM come from the germline V gene. The CDR3 loop spans 15 amino acids. V was clipped by 6 bases and J by 5 bases; unmatched bases: 11. The CDR3 nucleotides are TGTGCCAGCAGGTTACCGACAGGGGGTCATGACGAGCAGTACTTC. This sequence encodes CASRLPTGGHDEQYF.

J is TRBJ2-3 and V is TRBV5-1; 9 nucleotides match TRBD2. V gave up 4 bases and J gave up 2 bases; unmatched junction bases: 8. Germline assignment: CDR1 SGHRS and CDR2 YFSETQ. This CDR3 is 16 amino acids long. Here the CDR3 DNA reads TGCGCCAGCAGCCGCGGGGAGCGGGGGGACACAGATACGCAGTATTTT. Protein product: CASSRGERGDTDTQYF.

The V call is TRBV5-1, the J call TRBJ1-4; no firm D call. The CDR3 totals 14 residues. Germline CDR1 reads SGHRS; CDR2 reads YFSETQ. The V end lost 2 bases, the J end lost 8 bases, and 13 bases lay between the germline ends. The CDR3 sequence: CASSFRPGVEKLFF. The CDR3 nucleotides read TGCGCCAGCAGCTTCCGGCCCGGAGTGGAAAAACTGTTTTTT.

The chain carries TRBV2 and TRBJ1-6; D is unresolved. Trimming took off 2 bases at V and 0 bases at J, with 11 bases between the two ends. Germline-derived CDR1 and CDR2 are SNHLY and FYNNEI. The CDR3 has 17 amino acids. The CDR3, as DNA: TGTGCCAGCAGTGAACCGGACGGGAGCTCCTATAATTCACCCCTCCACTTT. It codes for CASSEPDGSSYNSPLHF.

Turning to this clone: Other DNA sequences from this sample encode an identical CDR3 as well. The chain couples TRBV7-2 to TRBJ2-3, with D maybe TRBD2 (5 bases). V lost 1 base and J 4 bases, leaving 12 bases between the germline ends. Germline CDR1 is SGHTA and CDR2 is FQGNSA. The CDR3 has 15 residues. The CDR3 DNA follows: TGTGCCAGCAGCTTAGAGGCTAGAGGGTCAGATACGCAGTATTTT. This translates into CASSLEARGSDTQYF. Supplemented by reference TRBV7-2 and TRBJ2-3, the full variable domain reads GAGVSQSPSNKVTEKGKDVELRCDPISGHTALYWYRQSLGQGLEFLIYFQGNSAPDKSGLPSDRFSAERTGGSVSTLTIQRTQQEDSAVYLCASSLEARGSDTQYFGPGTRLTVL.

The rearrangement links TRBV11-2 to TRBJ1-1; 9 nucleotides match TRBD1. This CDR3 has 15 residues. Germline V CDR1 and CDR2: SGHAT, FQNNGV. V lost 5 bases, J lost 4 bases, and 8 bases stayed unmatched. The CDR3 sequence: CASSAAGTGTTEAFF. CDR3 in DNA: TGTGCCAGCAGCGCGGCAGGGACAGGGACCACTGAAGCTTTCTTT.

This clone has only one observation. V and J are TRBV5-4 and TRBJ2-7; 9 nucleotides line up with TRBD2. CDR3 length: 14 residues. The germline gives CDR1 SGHNT, CDR2 YYREEE (reference sequence). V dropped 4 bases and J dropped 2; count of bases not matched to a gene: 4. The CDR3 region is CASSPGLATYEQYF. In nucleotides, the CDR3 is TGTGCCAGCAGCCCGGGACTAGCCACCTACGAGCAGTACTTC. Combining the CDR3 with reference TRBV5-4 and TRBJ2-7 gives the whole variable domain ETGVTQSPTHLIKTRGQQVTLRCSSQSGHNTVSWYQQALGQGPQFIFQYYREEENGRGNFPPRFSGLQFPNYSSELNVNALELDDSALYLCASSPGLATYEQYFGPGTRLTVT.

V gene TRBV30 combines with J gene TRBJ2-7; TRBD2 matches 9 bases. This CDR3 is 13 amino acids long. Germline assignment: CDR1 GTSNPN and CDR2 SVGIG (reference sequence). V lost 5 bases and J lost 2; bases outside the gene matches: 4. CDR3 DNA: TGTGCCTGGGGACTAGCGTTTGCCTACGAGCAGTACTTC. Protein: CAWGLAFAYEQYF.